Listed below are T cell receptor beta chains from one sample, sequenced in a study of shared clonotypes between healthy human individuals. The protocol was immunoSEQ multiplex PCR, while the TCRdb copy is restricted to in-frame clones and leaves out a portion. The profile covers approximately 460,000 clones, with approximately 71% appearing a single time and around 13% taken by the ten largest. The sequencing sample was made of PBMCs. The receptors derive from a woman aged 40 to 55 in good health. Some clones in this sample may be carry-over from other donors' samples. CDR3s include the opening cysteine and the closing phenylalanine or tryptophan. The D gene is left open where the match is weak. Size values are once, few and many counts, or a class for expanded clones, and some rows have none.

TGTGCCACCAGCAGAGTAGGACACATAGGCGGGGAGCTGTTTTTT	CATSRVGHIGGELFF	-	-	TRBJ2-2	TRBV15
TGTGCCAGTAGTCCTGGAGTATTTTCTAGTCAGCCCCAGCATTTT	CASSPGVFSSQPQHF	-	-	TRBJ1-5	TRBV19
TGTGCCAGCAGCCAAACCCGTTCTTCGTACGAGCAGTACTTC	CASSQTRSSYEQYF	once	-	TRBJ2-7	TRBV4-2
TGTGCCAGCAGTGAGAGGACAGGGAACACTGAAGCTTTCTTT	CASSERTGNTEAFF	-	TRBD1	TRBJ1-1	TRBV2
TGTGCCATCAGTGAGTCAGGGACAGGGGGCCTAGGGGAGCAGTACTTC	CAISESGTGGLGEQYF	-	TRBD1	TRBJ2-7	TRBV10-3
TGCGCCAGCAGCTTGGCCCGGACAGGGGGAGAGACCCAGTACTTC	CASSLARTGGETQYF	-	TRBD1	TRBJ2-5	TRBV5-1
TGTGCCATCAAAGCTGACAGGGCCGGGGAGGGCTACACCTTC	CAIKADRAGEGYTF	few	TRBD1	TRBJ1-2	TRBV10-3
TGTGCCAGCAGCAACAGGGTTAGCAATCAGCCCCAGCATTTT	CASSNRVSNQPQHF	few	-	TRBJ1-5	TRBV21-1
TGTGCCAGCAGGCCGGGAGTGGCTAGCGGGAGTGGTAGAAACATTCAGTACTTC	CASRPGVASGSGRNIQYF	once	TRBD2	TRBJ2-4	TRBV2
TGTGCCAGCAGCTTAGTAGGGCCAGGCAACACAGATACGCAGTATTTT	CASSLVGPGNTDTQYF	-	-	TRBJ2-3	TRBV7-9